This is a list of T cell receptor beta chains from one sample in a study of blood T cell repertoires in COVID-19. This table comes from immunoSEQ multiplex PCR, and its TCRdb copy is limited to in-frame clones, with some not included. This table has about 70,000 clones, approximately 84% appearing once. Sequenced sample: peripheral blood. Source of these receptors: a man aged 35-49 years with COVID-19, enrolled during active disease. Each CDR3 is given with its conserved first and last residue. The D gene is left open where the match is weak. Clone size is not always given. Where it is, it says once, few, many or a class for expanded clones.

clone_size j_call d_call v_call cdr3_length cdr3_nt cdr3_aa
NA TRBJ2-7 TRBD1 TRBV5-1 14 TGCGCCAGCAGCCAACAGGGGCACTCCTACGAGCAGTACTTC CASSQQGHSYEQYF
few TRBJ2-7 TRBD2 TRBV28 13 TGTGCCAGCAGAATTAGCGGGATCTACGAGCAGTACTTC CASRISGIYEQYF
NA TRBJ2-5 TRBD2 TRBV12-3/TRBV12-4 13 TGTGCCAGCAGTTTAGGGGGGGAGGGGACCCAGTACTTC CASSLGGEGTQYF
NA TRBJ2-7 NA TRBV5-1 18 TGCGCCAGCAGCTTGGCCTGGGAGGTCCGGGTGAGGTCAAGGAAGCAGTACTTC CASSLAWEVRVRSRKQYF
NA TRBJ1-1 NA TRBV18 14 TGTGCCAGCTCACCTCAGGGGATGAACACTGAAGCTTTCTTT CASSPQGMNTEAFF
NA TRBJ2-7 NA TRBV3-1/TRBV3-2 13 TGTGCCACTACTGAGGGTCCGGGGTACGAGCAGTACTTC CATTEGPGYEQYF
NA TRBJ1-5 NA TRBV19 13 TGTGCCAGTACCCCCGACAGAGATCAGCCCCAGCATTTT CASTPDRDQPQHF
NA TRBJ2-7 TRBD2 TRBV11-2 16 TGTGCCAGCAGCGTAACGGTTGGCGGGGGGGCCTACGAGCAGTACTTC CASSVTVGGGAYEQYF
NA TRBJ2-3 TRBD2 TRBV19 14 TGTGCCAGTAGTATAGGCGGGGGGGGAGATACGCAGTATTTT CASSIGGGGDTQYF
NA TRBJ1-3 NA TRBV6-1 16 TGTGCCAGCAGTGAGCAGTTACCCCTCTCTGGAAACACCATATATTTT CASSEQLPLSGNTIYF
NA TRBJ1-2 NA TRBV4-1 14 TGCGCCAGCAGCCCTCCCGGACAGAGGGGTGGCTACACCTTC CASSPPGQRGGYTF
NA TRBJ1-2 TRBD1 TRBV2 14 TGTGCCAGCAGTGATCGGGCAGGGGGAAGTGGCTACACCTTC CASSDRAGGSGYTF
few TRBJ2-7 TRBD2 TRBV2 13 TGTGCCAGCCGGGCTAGCGGGGGTTACGAGCAGTACTTC CASRASGGYEQYF
NA TRBJ2-5 TRBD1 TRBV7-6 13 TGTGCCAGCAGCACGACAGGGACAGAGACCCAGTACTTC CASSTTGTETQYF
NA TRBJ2-7 NA TRBV11-2 12 TGTGCCAGCAGCTTAGAGGGCAGTACGGAGTACTTC CASSLEGSTEYF
NA TRBJ1-1 TRBD1 TRBV19 15 TGTGCCAGTAGTACGCGGACAGGTTCGAACACTGAAGCTTTCTTT CASSTRTGSNTEAFF
NA TRBJ2-1 NA TRBV9 14 TGTGCCAGCAGCGTAGACTTATCCTACAATGAGCAGTTCTTC CASSVDLSYNEQFF
NA TRBJ2-7 NA TRBV6-5 13 TGTGCCAGCAGCTCCTCCGACTCGTACGAGCAGTACTTC CASSSSDSYEQYF
few TRBJ2-2 NA TRBV3-1/TRBV3-2 15 TGTGCCAGCAGCCAAGGACCAGGGGCGGCCGGGGAGCTGTTTTTT CASSQGPGAAGELFF
NA TRBJ2-5 NA TRBV19 15 TGTGCCAGTAGTTTGAGTATCGGGGGTCAAGAGACCCAGTACTTC CASSLSIGGQETQYF
NA TRBJ1-1 TRBD1 TRBV15 14 TGTGCCACCAGCAGACAGGGGGCCGGCACTGAAGCTTTCTTT CATSRQGAGTEAFF
NA TRBJ1-2 NA TRBV28 11 TGTGCCAGCAGTTTCGACTATGGCTACACCTTC CASSFDYGYTF
NA TRBJ2-7 TRBD1 TRBV10-3 15 TGTGCCATCAGTGAGTCCGCAGGGGGCTCCTACGAGCAGTACTTC CAISESAGGSYEQYF
NA TRBJ2-3 NA TRBV6-4 15 TGTGCCAGCAGCCCAACTCCGGGTGTCACAGATACGCAGTATTTT CASSPTPGVTDTQYF
NA TRBJ2-7 TRBD1 TRBV10-3 18 TGTGCCATCAGTGAGTCCCCCGGGACGGAGACAGGGGACGGCAAGCAGTACTTC CAISESPGTETGDGKQYF
NA TRBJ2-1 NA TRBV28 11 TGTGCCAGTGCCACGGGCAATGAGCAGTTCTTC CASATGNEQFF
few TRBJ1-2 TRBD1 TRBV6-5 13 TGTGCCAGCACCTCCGGACAGGGAGGTGGCTACACCTTC CASTSGQGGGYTF
NA TRBJ1-5 NA TRBV5-5 15 TGTGCCAGCAGCTTGGGCGGGGGTATGGGAGAGCCCCAGCATTTT CASSLGGGMGEPQHF
NA TRBJ1-1 TRBD1 TRBV30 13 TGTGCCTGGAAAGCAGGGGGCGGTGGTGAAGCTTTCTTT CAWKAGGGGEAFF
NA TRBJ2-5 TRBD2 TRBV5-1 15 TGCGCCAGCAGCCCACAGCGGGGGGTAGTTAAGACCCAGTACTTC CASSPQRGVVKTQYF
NA TRBJ2-2 NA TRBV5-1 14 TGCGCCAGCAGCTTTGGTTCCGAGCCCGGGGAGCTGTTTTTT CASSFGSEPGELFF
NA TRBJ2-1 TRBD1 TRBV6-6 12 TGTGCCAGCAGTCGGGACAGGGAATCCCAGTTCTTC CASSRDRESQFF
NA TRBJ1-4 NA TRBV7-9 13 TGTGCCAGCCGACTTCTTATAGGTGAAAAACTGTTTTTT CASRLLIGEKLFF
NA TRBJ1-4 TRBD1 TRBV5-1 15 TGCGCCAGCAGCTCCACAGGGGCCACTAATGAAAAACTGTTTTTT CASSSTGATNEKLFF
NA TRBJ1-2 TRBD1 TRBV29-1 18 TGCAGCGTTGAAGATGAATTGTGGACAGGCGGTCGTTACGATGGCTACACCTTC CSVEDELWTGGRYDGYTF
once TRBJ1-1 NA TRBV7-3 14 TGTGCCAGCAGGTCCGGCGGCCCTCCCACTGAAGCTTTCTTT CASRSGGPPTEAFF
once TRBJ2-3 TRBD2 TRBV30 16 TGTGCCTGGGAACTAGCGGGACTTCCTAGCACAGATACGCAGTATTTT CAWELAGLPSTDTQYF
NA TRBJ2-2 NA TRBV19 14 TGTGCCAGTGAGGGTTTGGCTGGAGCCGGGGAGCTGTTTTTT CASEGLAGAGELFF
NA TRBJ2-5 TRBD1 TRBV10-2 15 TGCGCCAGCAGTACCGGGACAGGGGACGGGGAGACCCAGTACTTC CASSTGTGDGETQYF
NA TRBJ2-7 NA TRBV5-1 14 TGCGCCAGCAGGGACTCAACGAGCTCCTACGAGCAGTACTTC CASRDSTSSYEQYF
NA TRBJ2-1 NA TRBV6-6 14 TGTGCCAGCCGTCTGGGGAGCTCCTACAATGAGCAGTTCTTC CASRLGSSYNEQFF
NA TRBJ2-3 NA TRBV2 12 TGTGCCAGCAGTGATCCCAGTCCAACGCAGTATTTT CASSDPSPTQYF
NA TRBJ2-7 NA TRBV3-1/TRBV3-2 13 TGTGCCAGCAGCCAACCTCAGTTAAAGGAGCAGTACTTC CASSQPQLKEQYF
NA TRBJ1-1 NA TRBV5-6 11 TGTGCCAGCAGTCGGGAGGCTGAAGCTTTCTTT CASSREAEAFF
NA TRBJ2-3 NA TRBV30 12 TGTGCCTGGAGTCATGTCAGAGATACGCAGTATTTT CAWSHVRDTQYF
NA TRBJ1-4 NA TRBV5-1 17 TGCGCCAGCAGCTCCGGGACAATCGTCGGCAGTTTTGAAAAACTGTTTTTT CASSSGTIVGSFEKLFF
NA TRBJ1-4 NA TRBV2 14 TGTGCCAGCAGTGATCCGGGAGAGGGTGAAAAACTGTTTTTT CASSDPGEGEKLFF
NA TRBJ2-7 TRBD1 TRBV10-2 14 TGCGCCAGCAGTGGTAGACAGGGCCCCTACGAGCAGTACTTC CASSGRQGPYEQYF
NA TRBJ2-4 TRBD1 TRBV28 16 TGTGCCAGCAGTTTTTCTACCCTGACAGGGAAAAACATTCAGTACTTC CASSFSTLTGKNIQYF
NA TRBJ1-3 TRBD1 TRBV6-1 16 TGTGCCAGCAGTGGATATCGGACAGGCTCTGGAAACACCATATATTTT CASSGYRTGSGNTIYF
few TRBJ1-2 NA TRBV6-5 15 TGTGCCAGCAGTTACCTCCAGGGAGGGAACTATGGCTACACCTTC CASSYLQGGNYGYTF